This TCR beta chain appears in the sequencing data of a study of human T cells and chemical hapten exposure. This clonotype has ten or more counts. TCRdb processed the RACE reads anew with MiXCR; each CDR3 protein has one entry. The table shows roughly 100,000 distinct CDR3 sequences, with roughly an eighth occurring only once. Per germline, CDR1 MDHEN and CDR2 SYDVKM. The V gene end was trimmed by 5 bases and the J gene end by 2 bases; junction bases not matched to a gene: 6. The length of the CDR3 is 14 residues. This sample's time point: pre-sensitization, week 0. Treatment described: therapeutic diphenylcyclopropenone sensitization with weekly scalp DPC.

The chain links TRBV28 to TRBJ2-7; TRBD1 aligns across 7 bases. The material sequenced was whole blood, taken in connection with sensitization to the hapten diphenylcyclopropenone (DPC). The TCR originated in a woman between 45 and 60 years old with alopecia areata. Some clones in this sample may be carry-over from other donors' samples. CDR3 nucleotide sequence: TGTGCCAGCAGTCCGGGACAGAATCCCTACGAGCAGTACTTC. It specifies CASSPGQNPYEQYF.